One and the same sample provided the 21 T cell receptor beta chains below, sequenced in a study of blood T cell repertoires in COVID-19. Assay: immunoSEQ multiplex PCR; the TCRdb copy retains only in-frame clones and omits some. The data show roughly 200,000 clones, about 86% seen once. Sequencing was performed on peripheral blood. These receptors all stem from a man over 45 with active or convalescent COVID-19.

This clone showed up many times. V and J are TRBV11-1 and TRBJ2-1; D is possibly TRBD1 (5 bases). Trimming took 0 bases from V and 4 from J, leaving 7 bases between them. The CDR3 length is 14 residues. CDR1 and CDR2 from the germline V gene are SGHAT and FQDESV (reference sequence). CDR3 sequence: CASSLAGLYNEQFF. In DNA, the CDR3 is TGTGCCAGCAGCTTAGCGGGGCTATACAATGAGCAGTTCTTC.

The chain uses TRBV2 and TRBJ1-2; tentatively, D is TRBD1 (5 bases). V was cut by 5 bases and J by 3 bases, with 10 bases left in between. This CDR3 has 13 residues. Germline V gene sequence: CDR1 SNHLY, CDR2 FYNNEI. DNA for the CDR3: TGTGCCAGCAGTTCTACCAGGGACTATGGCTACACCTTC. Translated: CASSSTRDYGYTF.

This rearrangement joins TRBV5-1 to TRBJ2-2; 8 positions match TRBD2. The CDR3 covers 14 residues. J was trimmed by 6 bases and V by 0 bases; bases with no gene match: 1. Germline CDR1 and CDR2: SGHRS and YFSETQ. DNA for the CDR3: TGCGCCAGCAGCTTGGACGGGGGGGCCGGGGAGCTGTTTTTT. Translating gives CASSLDGGAGELFF.

The chain joins TRBV3-1 (or the pseudogene TRBV3-2) to TRBJ1-2, with D perhaps matching TRBD1 (6 bases). Germline V gene sequence: CDR1 LGHDT, CDR2 YNNKEL (reference sequence). The CDR3 spans 14 residues. V lost 4 bases and J 5 bases, leaving 14 bases between the germline ends. The CDR3 region has the DNA TGTGCCAGCAGCCGCCCCGGACAGTCATATGGCTACACCTTC. Encoded protein: CASSRPGQSYGYTF.

The rearrangement links TRBV4-2 to TRBJ2-7, with TRBD2 matching over 9 bases. The CDR3 extends over 19 amino acids. From germline, CDR1 is LGHNA and CDR2 YNFKEQ. V shed 1 base and J 0 bases; nucleotides not matched to a gene: 13. The CDR3 is CASSQGRSSGTPSSYEQYF. In DNA, the CDR3 is TGTGCCAGCAGCCAAGGAAGGTCTAGCGGGACTCCCAGCTCCTACGAGCAGTACTTC.

The V call is TRBV28, the J call TRBJ2-7; 8 bases match TRBD1. V dropped 3 bases and J dropped 6; count of bases not matched to a gene: 10. The CDR3 has 15 residues. Germline CDR1 and CDR2: MDHEN and SYDVKM. In nucleotides, the CDR3 is TGTGCCAGCAGTTTGGGCAGGGGGCGGGGAGGCGAGCAGTACTTC. Translation: CASSLGRGRGGEQYF.

The rearrangement joins TRBV7-2 to TRBJ1-1; 7 bases map to TRBD1. V shed 2 bases and J 5 bases; nucleotides not matched to a gene: 5. Germline V gene data show CDR1 as SGHTA and CDR2 as FQGNSA. The CDR3 spans 14 residues. The CDR3 DNA follows: TGTGCCAGCAGCTTATGGGACAGAGGGACTGAAGCTTTCTTT. Translated: CASSLWDRGTEAFF.

In nucleotides, the CDR3 is TGTGCCAGCAGCACAGGTGGTTCCCCCCGGAACACCGGGGAGCTGTTTTTT. It translates to CASSTGGSPRNTGELFF. The J gene is TRBJ2-2, the V gene TRBV9; D is perhaps TRBD1 (5 bases). Trimming took off 4 bases at V and 1 base at J, with 17 bases between the two ends. The V gene's germline CDR1 is SGDLS and CDR2 YYNGEE. The CDR3 has 17 residues.

In this sample, this clone turned up many times. The chain has TRBV10-2 and TRBJ1-6, with 7 bases fitting TRBD1. Germline CDR1 reads WSHSY; CDR2 reads SAAADI. The length of the CDR3 is 14 residues. The V segment lost 6 bases and the J segment 10 bases; nucleotides outside the gene matches: 9. The CDR3 coding sequence is TGCGCCAGCAGGGGGCAGGGGGTAGGATCACCCCTCCACTTT. This translates into CASRGQGVGSPLHF.

The genes are TRBV7-2 and TRBJ1-2, with D unresolved. The CDR3 length is 14 residues. V was pared by 5 bases and J by 1 base, with 11 bases between. CDR1 and CDR2 from the germline V gene are SGHTA and FQGNSA. The CDR3 loop reads CASSPVRGNYGYTF. In nucleotides, the CDR3 is TGTGCCAGCAGCCCCGTACGGGGTAACTATGGCTACACCTTC.

The rearrangement joins TRBV28 to TRBJ2-7, with TRBD2 matching 11 bases. CDR1 and CDR2 from the germline V gene are MDHEN and SYDVKM. This CDR3 region has 14 residues. J gave up 5 bases and V 5 bases, and 5 bases lay outside the gene matches. DNA for the CDR3: TGTGCCAGCAGTGTAAGACTAGCGGGGAACGAGCAGTACTTC. Its protein product is CASSVRLAGNEQYF.

V and J are TRBV5-1 and TRBJ2-2, with TRBD1 as a possible D gene (5 bases). This CDR3 spans 15 amino acids. V was trimmed by 0 bases and J by 3 bases, leaving 9 bases between them. From germline, CDR1 is SGHRS and CDR2 YFSETQ. This CDR3 is CASSLGGAYTGELFF. CDR3 coding DNA: TGCGCCAGCAGCTTGGGTGGGGCATACACCGGGGAGCTGTTTTTT.

The gene calls are TRBV2 and TRBJ1-5; D gene ambiguous. Trimming pared 3 bases from V and 4 bases from J, leaving 7 bases between. The CDR3 spans 13 residues. Germline loops: CDR1 SNHLY, CDR2 FYNNEI. CDR3 bases: TGTGCCAGCAGTGAGAGGGAGAATCAGCCCCAGCATTTT. Amino acid sequence: CASSERENQPQHF.

The CDR3 nucleotides read TGTGCCAGCTCACAGGGCGCGGGTATAACAATAGAGCAGTACTTC. Its protein is CASSQGAGITIEQYF. The chain links TRBV18 to TRBJ2-7; a possible D gene is TRBD2 (5 bases). This CDR3 region has 15 residues. Deletions cut 4 bases from V and 7 bases from J, with 20 bases between. The germline CDR1 and CDR2 sequences are KGHSH and LQKENI.

In the case of this clone: Different DNA sequences within this sample yield the same CDR3. CDR3 in DNA: TGTGCCAGCAGCCCCCCCGGCACAGATACGCAGTATTTT. This sequence encodes CASSPPGTDTQYF. The gene calls are TRBV7-3 and TRBJ2-3; unclear D gene. Looked up from germline, CDR1 is SGHTA and CDR2 is FQGTGA. Trimming shortened V by 5 bases and J by 1 base, and 7 bases separated the two germline ends. The CDR3 consists of 13 residues. Full variable domain (remainder filled in from reference TRBV7-3 and TRBJ2-3): GAGVSQTPSNKVTEKGKYVELRCDPISGHTALYWYRQSLGQGPEFLIYFQGTGAADDSGLPNDRFFAVRPEGSVSTLKIQRTERGDSAVYLCASSPPGTDTQYFGPGTRLTVL.

The rearrangement links TRBV10-2 to TRBJ1-6; 7 nucleotides match TRBD1. The CDR3 sequence is 14 residues long. With 11 bases clipped from V and 10 bases from J, the junction kept 14 bases outside the gene matches. CDR1 is WSHSY and CDR2 is SAAADI in the germline V gene. CDR3 DNA: TGCGCCCGCTGGGGGCAGGGGGTAGGATCACCCCTCCACTTT. Encoded protein: CARWGQGVGSPLHF.

The chain combines TRBV6-2 or TRBV6-3 with TRBJ2-7; a possible D gene is TRBD1 (5 bases). From germline, CDR1 is MNHEY and CDR2 SVGEGT. Trimming removed 6 bases from V and 6 bases from J, with 21 bases in between. The CDR3 has 15 residues. CDR3 sequence reads: CASSPLGQGGREQYF. The CDR3 region has the DNA TGTGCCAGCAGCCCTCTGGGGCAGGGTGGCCGCGAGCAGTACTTC.

This chain uses TRBV5-4 with TRBJ2-5, with 8 bases identical to TRBD1. This CDR3 spans 18 amino acids. V lost 0 bases to trimming and J lost 5 bases; unmatched junction nucleotides: 15. Per germline, CDR1 SGHNT and CDR2 YYREEE (reference sequence). The CDR3 nucleotides are TGTGCCAGCAGCTTGGGAATCCCTCTAGACAGGGGTATTGAGACCCAGTACTTC. It codes for CASSLGIPLDRGIETQYF. Based on the CDR3 plus reference TRBV5-4 and TRBJ2-5, the full variable domain is ETGVTQSPTHLIKTRGQQVTLRCSSQSGHNTVSWYQQALGQGPQFIFQYYREEENGRGNFPPRFSGLQFPNYSSELNVNALELDDSALYLCASSLGIPLDRGIETQYFGPGTRLLVL.

This clone was observed a few times. This chain uses TRBV6-1 with TRBJ2-7, with a tentative D call TRBD2 (7 bases). Trimming took off 1 base at V and 1 base at J, with 14 bases between the two ends. The CDR3 is 16 amino acids. Germline V CDR1 and CDR2: MNHNS, SASEGT. The CDR3 reads CASSEVGGGLSYEQYF. Here the CDR3 DNA reads TGTGCCAGCAGTGAAGTGGGCGGGGGCCTATCCTACGAGCAGTACTTC.

This chain uses TRBV6-5 with TRBJ1-2; TRBD1 matches 12 bases. This CDR3 region has 14 residues. Germline assignment: CDR1 MNHEY and CDR2 SVGAGI. V shed 6 bases and J 6 bases; nucleotides not matched to a gene: 5. The CDR3 spells CASRGTGGWHGYTF. In DNA form, the CDR3 reads TGTGCCAGCAGGGGGACAGGGGGCTGGCATGGCTACACCTTC.

The rearrangement links TRBV7-8 to TRBJ2-7, with D possibly TRBD1 on 6 matching bases. The germline V and J ends were trimmed by 8 bases and 3 bases, with 17 bases remaining between them. The CDR3 covers 14 residues. CDR1 and CDR2 (germline): SGHVS, FQNEAQ. The chain's CDR3 is CASGWGHQNYEQYF. Written as DNA, the CDR3 is TGTGCCAGCGGATGGGGACACCAAAACTACGAGCAGTACTTC.